This passage covers 7 T cell receptor beta chains from one sample sequenced in a study of T cells in tuberculosis. TCRdb's table, derived via immunoSEQ multiplex PCR, lists solely in-frame clones and lacks some. The table lists 7,500 to 8,500 clones, approximately 95% of them singletons. Sequencing used PBMCs. The receptor set was obtained from an adult with tuberculosis.

This clone was seen a single time. The rearrangement links TRBV12-5 to TRBJ2-1, with TRBD1 matching over 8 bases. Germline lookup yields CDR1 LGHNT and CDR2 FRNRAP. V shed 1 base, J shed 4 bases, and the junction held 6 bases outside the gene matches. The CDR3 consists of 16 residues. The CDR3 sequence: CASGLDDRGVYNEQFF. The DNA for the CDR3 is TGTGCTAGTGGTTTGGACGACAGGGGAGTGTACAATGAGCAGTTCTTC. The entire variable domain, with the rest obtained from reference TRBV12-5 and TRBJ2-1, is as follows: DARVTQTPRHKVTEMGQEVTMRCQPILGHNTVFWYRQTMMQGLELLAYFRNRAPLDDSGMPKDRFSAEMPDATLATLKIQPSEPRDSAVYFCASGLDDRGVYNEQFFGPGTRLTVL.

This sequence joins TRBV10-3 and TRBJ1-1; D uncertain. This CDR3 spans 13 amino acids. V lost 7 bases, J lost 1 base, and 10 bases lay in between. The V gene's germline CDR1 is ENHRY and CDR2 SYGVKD. The CDR3 nucleotides are TGTGCCATCACAAGAGAGCCGAACACTGAAGCTTTCTTT. Amino acids: CAITREPNTEAFF.

This chain connects TRBV10-3 to TRBJ2-3; 7 bases align to TRBD1. The CDR3 is made up of 18 amino acids. Per the germline V gene, CDR1 is ENHRY and CDR2 is SYGVKD. J was trimmed by 6 bases and V by 7 bases; bases with no gene match: 22. The CDR3 nucleotides read TGTGCCATCACCCCGGACAGGCCTGGACGGGCGCGGGTTGATACGCAGTATTTT. Translation: CAITPDRPGRARVDTQYF.

This clone is categorized as medium-sized (0.01 to 0.1%). The chain uses TRBV5-6 and TRBJ2-5, with TRBD2 matching over 11 bases. The CDR3 length is 16 residues. Trimming removed 4 bases from V and 3 bases from J; junction bases left unmatched: 8. The germline V gene has CDR1 SGHDT and CDR2 YYEEEE. The CDR3 DNA reads as TGTGCCAGCAGCCAAGATTTGGGACTAGCGGAAGAGACCCAGTACTTC. Translating it yields CASSQDLGLAEETQYF.

The V gene is TRBV9, the J gene TRBJ1-4; D is uncertain. Germline loops: CDR1 SGDLS, CDR2 YYNGEE. V lost 0 bases and J 7 bases, leaving 13 bases between the germline ends. CDR3 length: 15 residues. The CDR3 DNA follows: TGTGCCAGCAGCGTAGATCCCGCCGCGAGTGAAAAACTGTTTTTT. It encodes CASSVDPAASEKLFF.

This sequence joins TRBV7-9 and TRBJ2-5; 8 nucleotides line up with TRBD2. V shed 8 bases, J shed 5 bases, and the junction held 13 bases outside the gene matches. Germline assignment: CDR1 SEHNR and CDR2 FQNEAQ (reference sequence). The CDR3 runs 15 residues. The CDR3 loop reads CASGTKGLVGETQYF. DNA for the CDR3: TGTGCCAGCGGGACCAAGGGACTAGTGGGGGAGACCCAGTACTTC.

This clone appeared once. The chain carries TRBV30 and TRBJ1-4; D is perhaps TRBD1 (6 bases). Germline V lookup: CDR1 GTSNPN, CDR2 SVGIG (reference sequence). V was trimmed by 4 bases and J by 8 bases, leaving 20 bases between them. The CDR3 totals 15 residues. CDR3 sequence (DNA): TGTGCCTGGACGATATCAACAGGGATGGGGGAAAAACTGTTTTTT. The encoded protein is CAWTISTGMGEKLFF. Full variable domain (missing parts from reference TRBV30 and TRBJ1-4): SQTIHQWPATLVQPVGSPLSLECTVEGTSNPNLYWYRQAAGRGLQLLFYSVGIGQISSEVPQNLSASRPQDRQFILSSKKLLLSDSGFYLCAWTISTGMGEKLFFGSGTQLSVL.